These 19 T cell receptor beta chains share one sample of origin, sequenced in a study of shared clonotypes between healthy human individuals. The table came from immunoSEQ multiplex PCR; TCRdb's copy has only in-frame clones and leaves some out. The sample contains about a million clones, approximately 70% of which appear only once. The source material was memory CD4+ T cells sorted from blood. Subset defined: CD45RA-negative fraction. The receptors derive from a man younger than 35 in good health.

The CDR3 loop reads CASSYGQLTYEQYF. The CDR3, as DNA: TGCGCCAGCAGCTACGGACAGCTTACCTACGAGCAGTACTTC. V is TRBV4-1 and J is TRBJ2-7, with TRBD1 as a possible D gene (6 bases). This CDR3 region has 14 residues. V dropped 5 bases and J dropped 2 bases, with 13 bases sitting between them. Per germline, CDR1 MGHRA and CDR2 YSYEKL.

Remarks on this clone: One junction end does not reproduce the germline sequence, and a read error may be involved. The chain recombines TRBV5-5 with TRBJ2-7; 7 bases are shared with TRBD2. CDR1 is SGHKS, CDR2 YYEKEE, per germline (reference sequence). The length of the CDR3 is 15 residues. CDR3 bases: TGTGCCAGCAGCTTCGGGACCCCCGGGCGGGAGAAGCAATACTTC. Translating gives CASSFGTPGREKQYF.

In its sample, this clone was seen once. The chain carries TRBV2 and TRBJ1-1, with TRBD1 matching over 7 bases. The germline V gene encodes CDR1 SNHLY and CDR2 FYNNEI. V was clipped by 3 bases and J by 0 bases; unmatched bases: 1. The CDR3 has 14 residues. The CDR3 DNA sequence: TGTGCCAGCAGTGACCAGGGGGTGAACACTGAAGCTTTCTTT. Amino acid sequence: CASSDQGVNTEAFF.

The CDR3 is CASSFGNRAYEQYF. The CDR3, as DNA: TGTGCCAGCAGTTTTGGGAACAGGGCCTACGAGCAGTACTTC. The chain couples TRBV28 to TRBJ2-7, with D perhaps TRBD1 (6 bases). The length of the CDR3 is 14 residues. CDR1 is MDHEN, CDR2 SYDVKM, per germline. Between the trimmed V and J ends, which lost 3 bases and 2 bases, there was a span of 11 bases.

The V and J genes are TRBV10-3 and TRBJ2-3, with unresolved D. The CDR3 has 12 amino acids. V was shortened by 7 bases and J by 4 bases, with 9 bases between the two germline ends. Germline lookup yields CDR1 ENHRY and CDR2 SYGVKD. The CDR3 sequence is CAIKVPPDTQYF. The DNA for the CDR3 is TGTGCCATCAAGGTCCCTCCAGATACGCAGTATTTT.

This clone appeared once. The chain uses TRBV7-8 and TRBJ1-2, with D unresolved. The germline CDR1 and CDR2 sequences are SGHVS and FQNEAQ. V was cut by 5 bases and J by 8 bases, with 18 bases left in between. This CDR3 comprises 14 residues. The CDR3 is CASSPRTLLGGYTF. Written as DNA, the CDR3 is TGTGCCAGCAGCCCGCGGACTCTTCTAGGGGGCTACACCTTC.

The gene calls are TRBV10-2 and TRBJ2-2, with 11 bases fitting TRBD2. The trim removed 8 bases at V and 5 bases at J, leaving 7 bases unmatched. The V gene's germline CDR1 is WSHSY and CDR2 SAAADI. The CDR3 length is 15 residues. Here the CDR3 DNA reads TGCGCCAGCGTGGGGACTAGCGGAGGGACCGGGGAGCTGTTTTTT. It yields the protein CASVGTSGGTGELFF.

The V call is TRBV18, the J call TRBJ2-7, with D perhaps matching TRBD2 (6 bases). The germline V and J ends were trimmed by 3 bases and 5 bases, with 14 bases remaining between them. The germline V gene encodes CDR1 KGHSH and CDR2 LQKENI. The CDR3 loop spans 14 amino acids. The CDR3 reads CASSPRGNLDEQYF. The CDR3 DNA reads as TGTGCCAGCTCACCGCGGGGTAACCTTGACGAGCAGTACTTC.

The chain has TRBV9 and TRBJ2-6; no reliable D call. CDR1 is SGDLS and CDR2 is YYNGEE in the germline V gene. Trimming stripped 0 bases from V and 0 bases from J, with 13 bases between. This CDR3 is built from 18 residues. For the CDR3, the DNA is TGTGCCAGCAGCGTAGTCCCGGGCTGGAGCTCTGGGGCCAACGTCCTGACTTTC. Its translation is CASSVVPGWSSGANVLTF. Drawing the rest from reference TRBV9 and TRBJ2-6, the complete variable domain is DSGVTQTPKHLITATGQRVTLRCSPRSGDLSVYWYQQSLDQGLQFLIQYYNGEERAKGNILERFSAQQFPDLHSELNLSSLELGDSALYFCASSVVPGWSSGANVLTFGAGSRLTVL.

The chain combines TRBV6-1 with TRBJ2-7; D gene uncertain. CDR3 length: 15 amino acids. Germline V gene data show CDR1 as MNHNS and CDR2 as SASEGT. Trimming pared 2 bases from V and 0 bases from J, leaving 11 bases between. The CDR3, as DNA: TGTGCCAGCAGTGAACGAGTCGGCTTCTCCTACGAGCAGTACTTC. This translates into CASSERVGFSYEQYF.

The chain has TRBV7-2 and TRBJ2-7, with D possibly being TRBD2 (5 bases). The CDR3 runs 15 residues. Germline CDR1 and CDR2: SGHTA and FQGNSA. V was trimmed by 3 bases and J by 0 bases, leaving 12 bases between them. The CDR3 protein is CASSFESGNSYEQYF. The CDR3 DNA follows: TGTGCCAGCAGCTTCGAGAGCGGAAACTCCTACGAGCAGTACTTC. Looking up the rest from reference TRBV7-2 and TRBJ2-7 gives the full variable domain: GAGVSQSPSNKVTEKGKDVELRCDPISGHTALYWYRQSLGQGLEFLIYFQGNSAPDKSGLPSDRFSAERTGGSVSTLTIQRTQQEDSAVYLCASSFESGNSYEQYFGPGTRLTVT.

DNA of the CDR3: TGCGCCAGCAGCCAGAGACAGGGGCAATCGGGTGAGCAGTTCTTC. As protein: CASSQRQGQSGEQFF. V is TRBV5-1 and J is TRBJ2-1; TRBD1 matches 8 bases. The CDR3 extends over 15 amino acids. V shed 4 bases and J 9 bases; nucleotides not matched to a gene: 12. Germline CDR1 reads SGHRS; CDR2 reads YFSETQ.

CDR3 amino acids: CASSSRVGQDTQYF. The CDR3, as DNA: TGTGCCAGCAGCTCACGAGTGGGCCAAGATACGCAGTATTTT. The chain joins TRBV7-9 to TRBJ2-3, with no clear D. Germline CDR1 and CDR2: SEHNR and FQNEAQ (reference sequence). The CDR3 extends over 14 amino acids. The V and J ends lost 4 bases and 5 bases respectively, with 13 bases between them.

The V and J genes are TRBV5-4 and TRBJ2-5, with D tentatively TRBD2 (5 bases). V dropped 2 bases and J dropped 5 bases, with 10 bases sitting between them. There are 13 residues in the CDR3. The germline V gene has CDR1 SGHNT and CDR2 YYREEE (reference sequence). The CDR3 region is CASSLFGKETQYF. The CDR3 DNA reads as TGTGCCAGCAGCTTATTCGGGAAGGAGACCCAGTACTTC. Based on the CDR3 plus reference TRBV5-4 and TRBJ2-5, the full variable domain is ETGVTQSPTHLIKTRGQQVTLRCSSQSGHNTVSWYQQALGQGPQFIFQYYREEENGRGNFPPRFSGLQFPNYSSELNVNALELDDSALYLCASSLFGKETQYFGPGTRLLVL.

The V call is TRBV10-3, the J call TRBJ2-3; D unresolved. V was cut by 4 bases and J by 0 bases, with 11 bases left in between. Germline V gene sequence: CDR1 ENHRY, CDR2 SYGVKD. This CDR3 comprises 15 residues. CDR3 bases: TGTGCCATCAGTGCCGCCGGCGCTAGCACAGATACGCAGTATTTT. Translation gives CAISAAGASTDTQYF.

V usage is TRBV15 and J usage is TRBJ2-3; D possibly matches TRBD1 or TRBD2 (5 bases each). V lost 3 bases, J lost 0 bases, and 16 bases lay in between. The CDR3 loop spans 17 amino acids. In germline, CDR1 is LNHNV, CDR2 YYDKDF (reference sequence). The CDR3 loop is CATSRGDVGHSTDTQYF. CDR3 nucleotides: TGTGCCACCAGCAGGGGGGATGTCGGTCATAGCACAGATACGCAGTATTTT.

The chain has TRBV4-1 and TRBJ2-3; 8 bases agree with TRBD2. V shed 4 bases, J shed 7 bases, and the junction held 7 bases outside the gene matches. CDR1 and CDR2 from the germline V gene are MGHRA and YSYEKL. CDR3 length: 14 amino acids. CDR3 protein: CASSPTGGPNTQYF. The CDR3, as DNA: TGCGCCAGCAGCCCCACGGGGGGGCCAAATACGCAGTATTTT.

This clone was picked up one time. The chain joins TRBV19 to TRBJ2-7, with a possible D match to TRBD2 (5 bases). This CDR3 region has 17 residues. Trimming took 3 bases from V and 0 from J, leaving 18 bases between them. Germline CDR1 is LNHDA and CDR2 is SQIVND (reference sequence). For the CDR3, the DNA is TGTGCCAGTAGTATTGGGTTAGCTGATACTAGCTCCTACGAGCAGTACTTC. This encodes CASSIGLADTSSYEQYF.

The V gene is TRBV12-5, the J gene TRBJ1-2, with no clear D. With 6 bases removed from V and 7 bases from J, the gap between germline ends came to 18 bases. Per the germline V gene, CDR1 is LGHNT and CDR2 is FRNRAP. The CDR3 runs 14 residues. CDR3 nucleotide sequence: TGTGCTAGTGGGACCAGCGGTGGTGGGTTTGGCTACACCTTC. This sequence encodes CASGTSGGGFGYTF.